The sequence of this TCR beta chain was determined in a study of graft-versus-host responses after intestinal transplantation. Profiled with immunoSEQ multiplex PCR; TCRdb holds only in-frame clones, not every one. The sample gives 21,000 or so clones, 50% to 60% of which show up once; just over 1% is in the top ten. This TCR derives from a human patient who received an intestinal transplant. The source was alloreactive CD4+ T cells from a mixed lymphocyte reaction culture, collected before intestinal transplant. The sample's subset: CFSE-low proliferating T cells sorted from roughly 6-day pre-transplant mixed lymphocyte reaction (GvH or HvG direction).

The CDR3 region has the DNA TGTGCCAGCAGTGGTGCGACAGCAGGCTACGAGCAGTACTTC. Residues: CASSGATAGYEQYF. The chain couples TRBV6-1 to TRBJ2-7; maybe TRBD1 (5 bases). There are 14 residues in the CDR3. Germline assignment: CDR1 MNHNS and CDR2 SASEGT. Trimming shortened V by 4 bases and J by 3 bases, and 13 bases separated the two germline ends.